This TCR beta chain stems from a study of T cell responses to AZD1222 COVID-19 vaccine. About the study: Analysis merged second doses at about 4 or about 12 weeks. Study-level findings and limits: Clonal diversity was possibly underestimated; the donors were predominantly white British and more often female. No day 14 peak samples; only post-peak repertoires were characterized. Two doses of AZD1222 preceded a rise in Spike-specific TCR breadth and depth.

On this clone itself: Antigen unknown.

Libraries were prepared by immunoSEQ multiplex PCR; TCRdb keeps only in-frame clonotypes and omits some of them. Of about 100,000 clones in the sample, around 84% are singletons; the top ten hold 3% to 4%. From germline, CDR1 is SEHNR and CDR2 FQNEAQ (reference sequence). The CDR3 loop spans 14 amino acids. V shed 4 bases and J shed 5 bases, with 12 bases lying between them. The chain joins TRBV7-9 to TRBJ1-5, with D possibly matching TRBD1 (6 bases). The sample consisted of peripheral blood, taken on day 0 of AZD1222 vaccination. The TCR originated in an adult in good health. In nucleotides, the CDR3 is TGTGCCAGCAGCTCCATTAAGGGGGATCAGCCCCAGCATTTT. Protein sequence: CASSSIKGDQPQHF.